This T cell receptor (beta chain) was identified during a study of shared T cell receptors in the human thymus. The method was immunoSEQ multiplex PCR; TCRdb's version includes in-frame clones alone and lacks a portion of them. This sample carries under 450,000 clones, around 95% of them seen once, and the ten largest clones take roughly 0.02%. Deletions cut 6 bases from V and 3 bases from J, with 9 bases between. This CDR3 has 12 amino acids. Per the germline V gene, CDR1 is MNHNS and CDR2 is SASEGT. The origin of this receptor is a human donor. What was sequenced was thymocytes. This sequence joins TRBV6-1 and TRBJ2-7; TRBD1 is a possible D gene (6 bases). In nucleotides, the CDR3 is TGTGCCAGCAGGGACAGTGGCTACGAGCAGTACTTC. This sequence encodes CASRDSGYEQYF.